The clone carrying this T cell receptor beta chain was seen repeatedly, ten times or more. The antigen is undetermined. The V gene's germline CDR1 is MNHNS and CDR2 SASEGT. The CDR3 consists of 11 residues. Trimming pared 7 bases from V and 2 bases from J, leaving 5 bases between. Amplified TCR beta CDR3 regions derived from RNA transcripts. The HTBI primer set drove a first-round RT-PCR of the TCR CDR3. A single record per CDR3 protein comes from TCRdb applying MiXCR to the multiplex PCR reads. The sample shows around 260,000 distinct CDR3 sequences, about 25% of them seen only once. These data belong to a study of T cells in Graves' hyperthyroidism and ophthalmopathy. General observations from the study: Prediction of ophthalmopathy progression came a median approximately 6.6 months pre-onset.

Clinical symptoms, serum thyroxine, TRAb, thyroid ultrasound and orbital computed tomography informed diagnoses. PBMCs stemmed from around 9.3 ml fresh peripheral blood. The material sequenced was blood. The chain employs TRBV6-1 and TRBJ1-1; D gene uncertain. This clonotype was obtained from a man in his forties or fifties with Graves' hyperthyroidism that later progressed to Graves' ophthalmopathy. In DNA form, the CDR3 reads TGTGCCAGCATGACCAACACTGAAGCTTTCTTT. Its protein is CASMTNTEAFF.